This TCR beta chain is from a study of long-term antiretroviral therapy in people with HIV. Findings and caveats of the study: Pre-ART expanded clones dominated the repertoire at every time point. Post-ART diversity increased but stayed below transplant donor controls. ART adherence, viral resistance and therapy changes were not recorded.

Worth noting for this clone: Its antigen is as yet unknown.

Trimming took 8 bases from V and 5 from J; bases not matched to a gene: 12. Germline CDR1 MNHNS, CDR2 SASEGT. This CDR3 has 15 amino acids. The assay, immunoSEQ v3.0, was run at survey level. Per-sample TRB depth target: roughly 35,000-55,000 T-cell genomes. Sequenced by immunoSEQ multiplex PCR; TCRdb stores in-frame clones only, minus some. The sample yields thousands of clones, 70% to 90% seen once. The sample consisted of unsorted PBMCs, taken 0.3 years after starting antiretroviral therapy. This receptor was taken from a woman aged 45-60 years with HIV. This rearrangement joins TRBV6-1 to TRBJ2-1; 7 bases are a match to TRBD1. CDR3 residues: CASRIPGQENNEQFF. CDR3 DNA sequence: TGTGCCAGCCGAATCCCCGGACAGGAAAACAATGAGCAGTTCTTC.